This T cell receptor (beta chain) was recovered during a study of blood T cell repertoires in COVID-19. On the study more broadly: The United States, Italy and Spain supplied acute and convalescent COVID-19 samples.

This CDR3 region has 15 residues. V lost 4 bases, J lost 0 bases, and 10 bases lay in between. The germline V gene has CDR1 LNHDA and CDR2 SQIVND (reference sequence). As handled by the study authors: By means of reference gene primer amplification, nucleated cell counts were estimated. The assay was immunoSEQ multiplex PCR, and TCRdb's table has in-frame clones only and misses some. V and J calls and clone size follow that table, whereas D and trimming were derived from the DNA. The sample holds more than 250,000 clones; approximately 83% are singletons and the top ten take about 2.2%. The genes are TRBV19 and TRBJ1-5, with D unclear. This sequence was found in a woman younger than 45 who had recovered from COVID-19. Material for sequencing was peripheral blood. The DNA of the CDR3 is TGTGCCAGTAGTAATTCCGGTTATAGCAATCAGCCCCAGCATTTT. It encodes CASSNSGYSNQPQHF.